A selection of T cell receptor beta chains follows, all from one sample in a study of T-cell memory formation after mild COVID-19. TCRdb independently ran MiXCR on the 5' RACE reads; one entry per CDR3 protein. Of around 300,000 distinct CDR3 sequences in the sample, around an eighth are singletons; the top ten hold around a fifth. The sequencing sample was made of PBMCs or a T cell subset sorted from them (not recorded which). The source is a man between 18 and 29 years old who had mild COVID-19 (a few samples of this study predate the infection). Cell type and time point are not known. CDR3s include the opening cysteine and the closing phenylalanine or tryptophan. D genes are given only for firm matches. The listing skips clone size in some rows; elsewhere it reads once, few, many or a size class.

D gene	CDR3 length	V gene	clone size	J gene	CDR3 protein
NA	10	TRBV12-3/TRBV12-4	few	TRBJ1-5	CASGVLPQHF
NA	14	TRBV28	NA	TRBJ1-1	CASSLSTLVTEAFF
TRBD1	16	TRBV7-9	NA	TRBJ1-2	CASSLASGTGANGYTF
NA	15	TRBV6-5	NA	TRBJ2-7	CASSNRDASSYEQYF
TRBD1	14	TRBV6-2/TRBV6-3	few	TRBJ2-7	CASSQGTGIYEQYF
NA	13	TRBV7-2	NA	TRBJ2-1	CASSLSPRDEQFF
NA	12	TRBV6-2/TRBV6-3	few	TRBJ1-1	CASSELYTEAFF
NA	11	TRBV21-1	few	TRBJ1-2	CANSPLDGYTF
TRBD1	16	TRBV12-3/TRBV12-4	few	TRBJ2-5	CASSDRGWAQVETQYF
TRBD1	15	TRBV4-3	NA	TRBJ1-2	CASSLQGDIPYGYTF
NA	17	TRBV7-2	NA	TRBJ2-7	CASSPGRGLILTYEQYF
NA	15	TRBV4-2	few	TRBJ1-6	CASSQGTDSASPLHF
TRBD1	15	TRBV29-1	once	TRBJ2-2	CSVEPGTGETGELFF
NA	15	TRBV5-1	few	TRBJ1-6	CASRIIGAMNSPLHF
NA	14	TRBV7-2	NA	TRBJ2-3	CASSRPSVTDTQYF
NA	13	TRBV27	NA	TRBJ2-3	CASSFQVTDTQYF
TRBD2	14	TRBV20-1	many	TRBJ2-7	CSARLTSGGAEQYF
NA	15	TRBV7-9	few	TRBJ2-7	CASSPGVFDPYEQYF
TRBD1	15	TRBV5-1	medium-sized	TRBJ2-2	CASSFRTGATGELFF
NA	17	TRBV7-9	few	TRBJ1-3	CASKPGQLKYSGNTIYF
NA	12	TRBV12-3/TRBV12-4	NA	TRBJ1-1	CASSGRATEAFF
TRBD1	15	TRBV6-2/TRBV6-3	NA	TRBJ2-7	CASSYLRDSSYEQYF
NA	15	TRBV5-1	many	TRBJ2-7	CASSLSPDTTYEQYF
NA	14	TRBV30	NA	TRBJ2-2	CAWSSYLNTGELFF
TRBD2	15	TRBV5-1	few	TRBJ2-1	CASSYSSGGAYEQFF
NA	16	TRBV12-3/TRBV12-4	NA	TRBJ2-1	CASSLGPPLSYNEQFF
TRBD1	13	TRBV20-1	NA	TRBJ1-4	CSARTTGNEKLFF
NA	14	TRBV7-3	NA	TRBJ2-1	CASSPRQGFDEQFF
NA	14	TRBV25-1	few	TRBJ1-2	CASSDGGMAYGYTF
NA	13	TRBV5-1	NA	TRBJ1-1	CASSLAGRSEAFF
NA	14	TRBV20-1	few	TRBJ2-5	CSARLGSRQETQYF
NA	14	TRBV2	few	TRBJ2-1	CASAAAGDLDEQFF
NA	15	TRBV5-1	NA	TRBJ2-3	CASSTFGDSTDTQYF
TRBD1	15	TRBV7-3	once	TRBJ1-6	CASSLTGGQDSPLHF
TRBD2	14	TRBV6-5	NA	TRBJ2-5	CASSGSGTQFSQYF
NA	15	TRBV20-1	NA	TRBJ1-3	CSSPVGGSSGNTIYF
NA	13	TRBV2	NA	TRBJ2-3	CASTGIYTDTQYF
NA	20	TRBV4-1	few	TRBJ1-1	CASSRASFPLRTATNTEAFF
TRBD1	14	TRBV27	NA	TRBJ1-5	CASNTGGINQPQHF
NA	14	TRBV7-9	NA	TRBJ1-6	CASSFEGFSSPLHF
TRBD1	13	TRBV20-1	NA	TRBJ1-2	CSARSGQGYGYTF
TRBD2	19	TRBV7-8	many	TRBJ2-1	CASSLVLAWERDSYNEQFF
TRBD1	17	TRBV4-1	few	TRBJ2-3	CASSHDAGDRVTDTQYF
TRBD2	21	TRBV20-1	few	TRBJ2-1	CSAIFPTGAGGWRSSYNEQFF
NA	11	TRBV12-3/TRBV12-4	few	TRBJ2-7	CASGRLGEQYF
TRBD2	17	TRBV4-3	few	TRBJ2-3	CASSQDRTSGGTDTQYF
NA	15	TRBV5-1	many	TRBJ2-1	CASSLGGISYNEQFF
NA	15	TRBV18	few	TRBJ2-6	CASSAQGVGANVLTF
TRBD2	18	TRBV7-2	NA	TRBJ2-3	CASSSRLAGRRTTDTQYF
NA	17	TRBV9	NA	TRBJ2-2	CASSVAGSWPNTGELFF
TRBD1	13	TRBV20-1	NA	TRBJ2-7	CSADRDSTYEQYF
NA	15	TRBV20-1	few	TRBJ2-5	CSARDMLNRRETQYF
NA	12	TRBV19	NA	TRBJ1-5	CASSIEAWPQHF
NA	14	TRBV20-1	few	TRBJ2-2	CSAGGGVNTGELFF
TRBD1	14	TRBV28	few	TRBJ2-1	CASSLLGGRDEQFF
NA	15	TRBV12-3/TRBV12-4	NA	TRBJ1-5	CASSFGHSRGQPQHF
TRBD2	18	TRBV7-9	many	TRBJ2-1	CASSFPLRLAGGPNEQFF